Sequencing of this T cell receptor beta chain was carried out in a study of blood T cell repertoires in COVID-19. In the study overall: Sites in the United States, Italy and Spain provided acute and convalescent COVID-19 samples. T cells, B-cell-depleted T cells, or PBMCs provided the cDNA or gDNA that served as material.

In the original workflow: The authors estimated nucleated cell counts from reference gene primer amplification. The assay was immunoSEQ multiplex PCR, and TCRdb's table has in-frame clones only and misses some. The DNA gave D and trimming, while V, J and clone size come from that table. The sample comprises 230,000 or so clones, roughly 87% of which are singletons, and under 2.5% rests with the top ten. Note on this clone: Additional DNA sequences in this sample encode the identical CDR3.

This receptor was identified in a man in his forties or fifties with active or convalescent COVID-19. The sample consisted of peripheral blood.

CDR3 amino acids: CASSLARETQYF. CDR3 nucleotide sequence: TGCGCCAGCAGCTTGGCCAGAGAGACCCAGTACTTC. This rearrangement joins TRBV5-1 to TRBJ2-5; D is ambiguous. The length of the CDR3 is 12 residues. Germline V lookup: CDR1 SGHRS, CDR2 YFSETQ. V lost 0 bases to trimming and J lost 4 bases, with 4 bases between them.